The clone carrying this TCR beta chain has a count of ten or more. TCRdb redid the calling of the 5' RACE reads with MiXCR, one entry per CDR3 protein. In the table there are 57,000 or so distinct CDR3 sequences, around 12% of which are singletons. The sample belongs to a study of early T cells in non-severe SARS-CoV-2 infection. Study details: Unsorted whole-blood RNA was sequenced in bulk, leaving chains unpaired.

The CDR3 spans 12 residues. V lost 5 bases, J lost 5 bases, and 12 bases lay in between. Per germline, CDR1 DFQATT and CDR2 SNEGSKA (reference sequence). The chain couples TRBV20-1 to TRBJ1-2, with D uncertain. The clonotype originates from an adult who was a healthcare worker with PCR-confirmed SARS-CoV-2 infection or an uninfected control (not recorded which). Material: whole blood. The CDR3 sequence: CSARGGGYGYTF. CDR3 bases: TGCAGTGCTCGTGGCGGAGGTTATGGCTACACCTTC.